This T cell receptor beta chain appears in the sequencing data of a study of T cells in localized non-small cell lung cancer. Method: immunoSEQ multiplex PCR; TCRdb's copy keeps in-frame clones and lacks some. The profile shows 2,900 or so clones, 24% of them singletons. General observations from the study: Longer overall survival was associated with a higher density of T cells in the blood. Uninvolved adjacent lung showed peak T cell clonality, exceeding tumor.

In germline, CDR1 is SQVTM, CDR2 ANQGSEA. The CDR3 totals 16 residues. V shed 1 base and J 0 bases; nucleotides not matched to a gene: 3. In regard to this clone: Its specificity is not known.

This sequence originates from a man between 40 and 75 years old with stage I lung adenocarcinoma. The sample here was lung tumor tissue, taken before any cancer treatment. The chain combines TRBV29-1 with TRBJ2-3, with 11 bases lining up with TRBD2. Here the CDR3 reads CSVEGGLAASTDTQYF. CDR3 DNA: TGCAGCGTTGAAGGGGGACTAGCGGCTAGCACAGATACGCAGTATTTT.